This T cell receptor beta chain originates from a study of cytomegalovirus exposure and HLA in healthy donors. There are 15 residues in the CDR3. Germline-derived CDR1 and CDR2 are SGHTA and FQGNSA. With V trimmed by 5 bases and J by 3 bases, 9 bases remained unmatched. Points on this clone: Its antigen is unknown.

Amplification used 60 Vbeta primers and 13 Jbeta primers. Original methodology: Counted up in a later analysis, unique TCR beta chains came to about 80 million, with 9.5 million to 13 million shared. Libraries were prepared by immunoSEQ multiplex PCR; TCRdb keeps only in-frame clonotypes and omits some of them. The V and J calls and clone size are taken from that table; D and trimming were inferred from the DNA. The sample holds more than 110,000 clones, roughly 80% seen once. Whole-study findings and limits: In an earlier analysis, most TCR beta V segments were productive about 87% or about 30% of the time. It was shown in a later analysis that HLA-associated TCR beta chains were more clonally expanded than other, equally common chains.

The V and J genes are TRBV7-2 and TRBJ2-7, with 8 bases lining up with TRBD1. The TCR comes from a woman aged 45-60 years in good health and CMV-seropositive. Sequencing was done on a sample of PBMCs. The CDR3 sequence: CASSPRQGPLYEQYF. The CDR3 DNA reads TGTGCCAGCAGCCCGCGACAGGGGCCCCTCTACGAGCAGTACTTC.